Following are 22 T cell receptor beta chains from one sample sequenced in a study of long-term antiretroviral therapy in people with HIV. Sequencing used immunoSEQ v3.0 at survey level. Data came from immunoSEQ multiplex PCR; TCRdb stores just in-frame clones and leaves some out. The sample holds about 18,000 clones, about 81% seen once. The sample consisted of unsorted PBMCs, taken 0.3 years after starting antiretroviral therapy. Receptors originate from a woman between 45 and 60 years old with HIV.

The rearrangement links TRBV5-1 to TRBJ2-5, with D uncertain. The CDR3 is 12 residues long. The germline CDR1 and CDR2 sequences are SGHRS and YFSETQ. The V and J ends lost 4 bases and 4 bases respectively, with 8 bases between them. This chain's CDR3 is CASSGSGETQYF. In DNA form, the CDR3 reads TGCGCCAGCAGCGGGTCGGGAGAGACCCAGTACTTC.

The rearrangement uses TRBV30 and TRBJ2-2, with D tentatively TRBD2 (5 bases). Trimming cost V 1 base and J 7 bases, with 10 bases left between them. The CDR3 consists of 13 residues. Germline V CDR1 and CDR2: GTSNPN, SVGIG (reference sequence). The CDR3 DNA reads TGTGCCTGGAGTGCGCTAGCTGTCGGGGAGCTGTTTTTT. Translated: CAWSALAVGELFF.

The chain couples TRBV5-1 to TRBJ1-3; D unclear. V lost 5 bases to trimming and J lost 0 bases, with 12 bases between them. CDR3 length: 15 residues. In germline, CDR1 is SGHRS, CDR2 YFSETQ. CDR3: CASRGGGLSGNTIYF. CDR3 DNA sequence: TGCGCCAGCAGAGGAGGCGGCCTCTCTGGAAACACCATATATTTT.

V is TRBV11-2 and J is TRBJ2-6; 8 bases map to TRBD1. CDR1 and CDR2 (germline): SGHAT, FQNNGV. The CDR3 consists of 19 residues. The V segment lost 3 bases and the J segment 1 base; nucleotides outside the gene matches: 11. CDR3 nucleotide sequence: TGTGCCAGCAGCTTTAATCGGGACAGGACCTTTTCTGGGGCCAACGTCCTGACTTTC. This gives the protein CASSFNRDRTFSGANVLTF.

V is TRBV6-1 and J is TRBJ2-1, with 9 nucleotides matching TRBD2. Unmatched junction bases numbered 10, after V lost 4 bases and J lost 6 bases. Germline loops: CDR1 MNHNS, CDR2 SASEGT. The CDR3 has 16 residues. DNA of the CDR3: TGTGCCAGCAGTGTCTTGGGCGGGGGGGCTGGCAATGAGCAGTTCTTC. Translation: CASSVLGGGAGNEQFF.

The chain recombines TRBV7-9 with TRBJ2-2; 11 nucleotides match TRBD1. The CDR3 length is 16 residues. Germline CDR1 reads SEHNR; CDR2 reads FQNEAQ (reference sequence). V gave up 5 bases and J gave up 7 bases; unmatched junction bases: 9. The CDR3 reads CASSPRTGGFGGELFF. In DNA, the CDR3 is TGTGCCAGCAGCCCGAGGACAGGGGGCTTCGGCGGGGAGCTGTTTTTT.

V and J are TRBV4-1 and TRBJ1-1; no clear D gene. Per the germline V gene, CDR1 is MGHRA and CDR2 is YSYEKL. Deletions cut 0 bases from V and 1 base from J, with 6 bases between. The CDR3 covers 14 residues. The CDR3 spells CASSQDPGNTEAFF. As DNA, the CDR3 is TGCGCCAGCAGCCAAGACCCAGGGAACACTGAAGCTTTCTTT.

The gene calls are TRBV7-7 and TRBJ2-3, with TRBD2 matching over 11 bases. With V trimmed by 1 base and J by 2 bases, 5 bases remained unmatched. The CDR3 has 17 amino acids. Germline values: CDR1 SSHAT, CDR2 FNYEAQ (reference sequence). The CDR3 region is CASSLGTSGGVTDTQYF. The CDR3, as DNA: TGTGCCAGCAGCTTAGGTACTAGCGGGGGTGTCACAGATACGCAGTATTTT.

The rearrangement joins TRBV27 to TRBJ1-2; tentative D call: TRBD1 (6 bases). V gave up 5 bases and J gave up 3 bases, with 19 bases separating them. The CDR3 sequence is 16 residues long. The germline gives CDR1 MNHEY, CDR2 SMNVEV (reference sequence). The CDR3 sequence is CASSPNPGQNDYGYTF. CDR3 coding DNA: TGTGCCAGCAGTCCTAACCCCGGACAGAACGACTATGGCTACACCTTC.

The CDR3 DNA sequence: TGTGCCAGCAGTTTAAAGGGGGCCGCCTACAATGAGCAGTTCTTC. The encoded protein is CASSLKGAAYNEQFF. The chain combines TRBV27 with TRBJ2-1, with TRBD1 matching over 7 bases. Trimming at V came to 2 bases and at J to 2 bases, leaving 3 bases not matched to a gene. CDR1 is MNHEY, CDR2 SMNVEV, per germline (reference sequence). This CDR3 contains 15 residues.

V and J are TRBV7-2 and TRBJ1-5; TRBD1 aligns across 11 bases. The CDR3 runs 17 residues. Germline-derived CDR1 and CDR2 are SGHTA and FQGNSA. The V segment lost 1 base and the J segment 6 bases; nucleotides outside the gene matches: 8. CDR3 DNA sequence: TGTGCCAGCAGCTTAGATCCAGGGACAGGGGGAGCTCAGCCCCAGCATTTT. Protein product: CASSLDPGTGGAQPQHF. Full variable domain (outside the CDR3, taken from reference TRBV7-2 and TRBJ1-5): GAGVSQSPSNKVTEKGKDVELRCDPISGHTALYWYRQSLGQGLEFLIYFQGNSAPDKSGLPSDRFSAERTGGSVSTLTIQRTQQEDSAVYLCASSLDPGTGGAQPQHFGDGTRLSIL.

This clone occurred a few times. In the same sample, other DNA sequences code for this CDR3. V and J are TRBV2 and TRBJ1-5; TRBD1 might be the D (5 bases). V was cut by 0 bases and J by 4 bases, with 19 bases left in between. The CDR3 is made up of 18 amino acids. From germline, CDR1 is SNHLY and CDR2 FYNNEI. The CDR3 loop reads CASSEALLWWGQNQPQHF. CDR3 nucleotides: TGTGCCAGCAGTGAAGCCCTTCTGTGGTGGGGCCAAAATCAGCCCCAGCATTTT. Using reference TRBV2 and TRBJ1-5 for the parts outside the CDR3, the full variable domain is EPEVTQTPSHQVTQMGQEVILRCVPISNHLYFYWYRQILGQKVEFLVSFYNNEISEKSEIFDDQFSVERPDGSNFTLKIRSTKLEDSAMYFCASSEALLWWGQNQPQHFGDGTRLSIL.

The chain is built from TRBV27 and TRBJ1-5; no clear D gene. The CDR3 covers 14 residues. Germline CDR1 and CDR2: MNHEY and SMNVEV (reference sequence). Deletions cut 5 bases from V and 6 bases from J, with 14 bases between. DNA of the CDR3: TGTGCCAGCAGTGGCGGGGAGAAGGGTCAGCCCCAGCATTTT. The encoded protein is CASSGGEKGQPQHF.

The DNA for the CDR3 is TGTGCCAGCAGTATACAGGGGATTATCGATACGCAGTATTTT. Translating gives CASSIQGIIDTQYF. The V call is TRBV2, the J call TRBJ2-3, with 7 bases aligning to TRBD1. V lost 5 bases and J lost 6; bases outside the gene matches: 8. CDR1 and CDR2 (germline): SNHLY, FYNNEI. The CDR3 length is 14 residues.

This clone was seen a few times. This chain connects TRBV5-6 to TRBJ1-5; the match to TRBD1 covers 7 bases. J lost 4 bases, V lost 4 bases, and 11 bases had no gene match. The CDR3 is made up of 16 amino acids. Germline CDR1 is SGHDT and CDR2 is YYEEEE. CDR3 sequence: CASSRRGTANNQPQHF. The CDR3 DNA sequence: TGTGCCAGCAGCCGAAGAGGGACAGCGAATAATCAGCCCCAGCATTTT.

The rearrangement uses TRBV5-1 and TRBJ1-5; 8 nucleotides align to TRBD1. This CDR3 comprises 15 residues. CDR1 and CDR2 from the germline V gene are SGHRS and YFSETQ. With 3 bases clipped from V and 3 bases from J, the junction kept 5 bases outside the gene matches. CDR3 residues: CASSWGTGANQPQHF. CDR3 in DNA: TGCGCCAGCAGCTGGGGGACAGGAGCCAATCAGCCCCAGCATTTT.

The chain recombines TRBV28 with TRBJ2-7, with D maybe TRBD1 (5 bases). V was cut by 2 bases and J by 3 bases, with 11 bases left in between. The CDR3 extends over 14 amino acids. From germline, CDR1 is MDHEN and CDR2 SYDVKM. The CDR3 DNA follows: TGTGCCAGCAGTTTACTTTGGGGCAGCTACGAGCAGTACTTC. Its protein product is CASSLLWGSYEQYF.

This chain connects TRBV30 to TRBJ2-3; no clear D gene. Per the germline V gene, CDR1 is GTSNPN and CDR2 is SVGIG (reference sequence). This CDR3 has 17 amino acids. V lost 2 bases and J 0 bases, leaving 18 bases between the germline ends. CDR3 residues: CAWSPRWGRASTDTQYF. CDR3 coding DNA: TGTGCCTGGAGTCCTCGCTGGGGAAGGGCTAGCACAGATACGCAGTATTTT.

There are a few counts of this clone. The V and J genes are TRBV6-5 and TRBJ2-7, with D hard to call. V lost 6 bases and J 3 bases, leaving 15 bases between the germline ends. The CDR3 sequence is 14 residues long. Germline V gene sequence: CDR1 MNHEY, CDR2 SVGAGI. For the CDR3, the DNA is TGTGCCAGCAGCCGAAAAGGGTTTGTCTACGAGCAGTACTTC. It codes for CASSRKGFVYEQYF.

This clone was counted a few times. The J gene is TRBJ2-7, the V gene TRBV10-3; 7 bases fit TRBD1. The germline CDR1 and CDR2 sequences are ENHRY and SYGVKD. The CDR3 has 11 amino acids. The CDR3 loop reads CASRQGDEQYV. For the CDR3, the DNA is TGTGCATCACGGCAGGGGGACGAGCAGTACGTC.

The chain employs TRBV25-1 and TRBJ2-3; D is perhaps TRBD1 or TRBD2 (6 bases each). Germline values: CDR1 MGHDK, CDR2 SYGVNS. This CDR3 spans 15 amino acids. V was clipped by 7 bases and J by 2 bases, with 16 bases between them. CDR3 protein: CASNRGGKNTDTQYF. The CDR3 DNA reads as TGTGCCAGCAACCGAGGGGGGAAGAACACAGATACGCAGTATTTT.

This chain connects TRBV5-4 to TRBJ2-3; tentative D call: TRBD2 (5 bases). The CDR3 length is 14 residues. Germline CDR1 reads SGHNT; CDR2 reads YYREEE (reference sequence). Deletions cut 0 bases from V and 6 bases from J, with 11 bases between. The CDR3 DNA reads as TGTGCCAGCAGCTTGGATGCGAGGGTTGATACGCAGTATTTT. Translation: CASSLDARVDTQYF.